Below are 15 T cell receptor beta chains sequenced from a single sample in a study of shared clonotypes between healthy human individuals. Libraries were prepared by immunoSEQ multiplex PCR; TCRdb keeps only in-frame clonotypes and omits some of them. The repertoire consists of some 1.5 million clones, with 95% to 99% occurring once and the leading ten covering about 0.4%. Sequencing input: naive CD4+ T cells sorted from blood. The sample's subset: CD45RA+ positively selected. These receptor sequences come from a man aged 25-45 years in good health.

This clone was picked up one time. The chain combines TRBV7-9 with TRBJ1-1, with 9 bases fitting TRBD1. The CDR3 spans 13 residues. V lost 5 bases, J lost 7 bases, and 5 bases stayed unmatched. Germline V CDR1 and CDR2: SEHNR, FQNEAQ (reference sequence). The CDR3 loop reads CASSIGTGSEAFF. DNA of the CDR3: TGTGCCAGCAGCATCGGGACAGGGAGTGAAGCTTTCTTT.

The chain employs TRBV18 and TRBJ1-5; no firm D call. Germline CDR1 and CDR2: KGHSH and LQKENI. The CDR3 sequence is 15 residues long. V was clipped by 3 bases and J by 4 bases, with 13 bases between them. Written as DNA, the CDR3 is TGTGCCAGCTCACCTAACGACGGGTCAAATCAGCCCCAGCATTTT. Protein product: CASSPNDGSNQPQHF.

The chain joins TRBV10-2 to TRBJ2-1, with TRBD2 matching 10 bases. This CDR3 contains 16 residues. Germline V lookup: CDR1 WSHSY, CDR2 SAAADI. V lost 0 bases to trimming and J lost 3 bases; unmatched junction nucleotides: 2. The CDR3 coding sequence is TGCGCCAGCAGTGAGTCGCTAGCGGGAGTCTACAATGAGCAGTTCTTC. As protein: CASSESLAGVYNEQFF.

Turning to this clone: Distinct nucleotide sequences in the sample also encode this CDR3. The CDR3 sequence is CASSPLRGTEAFF. The DNA of the CDR3 is TGTGCCAGCTCACCCCTCAGAGGCACTGAAGCTTTCTTT. The chain uses TRBV18 and TRBJ1-1; D is uncertain. The CDR3 covers 13 residues. Germline CDR1 is KGHSH and CDR2 is LQKENI. The ends were cut back, 3 bases at V and 4 bases at J, with 9 bases in the middle. The whole variable domain, filled in from reference TRBV18 and TRBJ1-1, reads NAGVMQNPRHLVRRRGQEARLRCSPMKGHSHVYWYRQLPEEGLKFMVYLQKENIIDESGMPKERFSAEFPKEGPSILRIQQVVRGDSAAYFCASSPLRGTEAFFGQGTRLTVV.

A single count supports this clone. The chain combines TRBV7-6 with TRBJ2-3; the match to TRBD2 covers 9 bases. After removal of 0 bases from V and 2 bases from J, the junction contained 9 bases not matched to a gene. Looked up from germline, CDR1 is SGHVS and CDR2 is FNYEAQ. This CDR3 spans 18 amino acids. This CDR3 reads CASSLALGIAGDTDTQYF. The DNA of the CDR3 is TGTGCCAGCAGCTTAGCCTTGGGAATAGCGGGAGACACAGATACGCAGTATTTT.

The rearrangement joins TRBV11-2 to TRBJ2-3, with D perhaps TRBD2 (5 bases). The V and J ends lost 0 bases and 1 base respectively, with 8 bases between them. The CDR3 runs to 15 residues. Germline CDR1 SGHAT, CDR2 FQNNGV. The CDR3 protein is CASSLERARTDTQYF. The CDR3 nucleotides read TGTGCCAGCAGCTTAGAGAGGGCCCGCACAGATACGCAGTATTTT.

The chain couples TRBV5-1 to TRBJ2-1, with D perhaps TRBD2 (6 bases). Germline CDR1 is SGHRS and CDR2 is YFSETQ. The CDR3 has 14 amino acids. Trimming removed 4 bases from V and 8 bases from J, with 16 bases in between. The CDR3 coding sequence is TGCGCCAGCAGCCCATTGACTAGTGAGGATGAGCAGTTCTTC. It yields the protein CASSPLTSEDEQFF.

With regard to this clone: Other DNA sequences in this specimen translate into the identical CDR3. V gene TRBV29-1 combines with J gene TRBJ2-3, with D uncertain. The CDR3 extends over 12 amino acids. Germline CDR1 SQVTM, CDR2 ANQGSEA. Trimming took 3 bases from V and 4 from J, leaving 8 bases between them. CDR3 DNA sequence: TGCAGCGTTGAGTCGGGCTCAGATACGCAGTATTTT. Protein product: CSVESGSDTQYF.

CDR3 in DNA: TGCAGCGCCGACAGGGTTCTGGACAATGAGCAGTTCTTC. Its protein is CSADRVLDNEQFF. The rearrangement uses TRBV29-1 and TRBJ2-1, with 7 bases identical to TRBD1. The trim removed 7 bases at V and 5 bases at J, leaving 8 bases unmatched. The CDR3 runs 13 residues. The germline gives CDR1 SQVTM, CDR2 ANQGSEA.

This rearrangement joins TRBV6-1 to TRBJ2-7; a weak D match, TRBD2 (5 bases). Trimming pared 6 bases from V and 1 base from J, leaving 16 bases between. Germline values: CDR1 MNHNS, CDR2 SASEGT. The CDR3 spans 15 residues. CDR3 nucleotide sequence: TGTGCCAGCAGACCCCTGAGCCAGCGGTCCTACGAGCAGTACTTC. This encodes CASRPLSQRSYEQYF.

This clone was seen only once. The rearrangement links TRBV27 to TRBJ2-5; no clear D. CDR1 is MNHEY, CDR2 SMNVEV, per germline (reference sequence). The V end was cut by 5 bases, the J end by 6 bases, with 13 bases between. This CDR3 comprises 13 residues. The CDR3 spells CASSPLGRKTQYF. The CDR3 nucleotides read TGTGCCAGCAGTCCGCTGGGAAGGAAGACCCAGTACTTC.

The chain links TRBV27 to TRBJ1-1; 7 nucleotides match TRBD1. The length of the CDR3 is 14 residues. Germline CDR1 MNHEY, CDR2 SMNVEV (reference sequence). The ends lost 5 bases at V and 8 bases at J; junction bases unmatched: 11. CDR3 region: CASSPAPGTVEAFF. The CDR3 bases are TGTGCCAGCAGTCCAGCCCCCGGGACAGTCGAAGCTTTCTTT.

CDR3 nucleotides: TGTGCCAGCAGCGAGACAGGGGTCTCCTACGAGCAGTACTTC. Amino acids: CASSETGVSYEQYF. The chain is built from TRBV9 and TRBJ2-7, with 8 bases aligning to TRBD1. The germline CDR1 and CDR2 sequences are SGDLS and YYNGEE. J was trimmed by 0 bases and V by 3 bases; bases with no gene match: 2. The CDR3 is 14 residues long.

This clone has only one observation. V and J are TRBV6-5 and TRBJ2-7; 7 bases agree with TRBD1. The V gene end was trimmed by 2 bases and the J gene end by 5 bases; junction bases not matched to a gene: 9. CDR1 and CDR2 from the germline V gene are MNHEY and SVGAGI. The CDR3 runs to 15 residues. The CDR3 nucleotides read TGTGCCAGCAGTTACAAACCGACAGGGTTCCACGAGCAGTACTTC. Its protein is CASSYKPTGFHEQYF.

The chain has TRBV9 and TRBJ2-1; D is uncertain. The CDR3 has 15 amino acids. Trimming cost V 8 bases and J 2 bases, with 17 bases left between them. Germline V lookup: CDR1 SGDLS, CDR2 YYNGEE. CDR3 loop: CASGADWQTYNEQFF. The CDR3 DNA is TGTGCCAGTGGCGCCGACTGGCAGACCTACAATGAGCAGTTCTTC.